A selection of T cell receptor beta chains follows, all from one sample in a study of T cell repertoires and Cas9 in healthy adults. Profiled with immunoSEQ multiplex PCR; TCRdb holds only in-frame clones, not every one. The sample holds tens of thousands of clones; approximately 90% are singletons and the top ten take more than 0.65%. Sequenced material: CD4+ effector T cells (CD127+, CD25-, CD137-, CD154-) from PBMCs; culture status not recorded. These receptors originate from a human donor in good health. Both conserved end residues are part of each CDR3. A D gene is named only where the DNA matches it firmly. Size values are once, few and many counts, or a class for expanded clones, and some rows have none.

abundance	d_gene	v_gene	j_gene	CDR3aa	CDR3nt
NA	TRBD2	TRBV5-1	TRBJ2-7	CASSLAISGGLEQYF	TGCGCCAGCAGCTTGGCTATTAGCGGGGGTTTGGAGCAGTACTTC
NA	TRBD1	TRBV4-2	TRBJ1-6	CASSQEIQRQGVNSPLHF	TGTGCCAGCAGCCAAGAAATACAGAGACAGGGGGTTAATTCACCCCTCCACTTT
few	NA	TRBV19	TRBJ1-2	CASSVQGFPNYGYTF	TGTGCCAGTAGTGTACAGGGTTTCCCTAACTATGGCTACACCTTC
NA	TRBD2	TRBV7-6	TRBJ2-3	CASSAGTSGSGTDTQYF	TGTGCCAGCAGCGCCGGGACTAGCGGGAGTGGCACAGATACGCAGTATTTT
NA	NA	TRBV6-4	TRBJ2-3	CASKEKSSTDTQYF	TGTGCCAGCAAAGAGAAAAGTAGCACAGATACGCAGTATTTT
NA	NA	TRBV19	TRBJ2-5	CASSKIGETQYF	TGTGCCAGTAGTAAAATAGGGGAGACCCAGTACTTC
NA	NA	TRBV12-5	TRBJ2-1	CASGPQVGQFF	TGTGCTAGTGGTCCCCAGGTCGGGCAGTTCTTC
NA	NA	TRBV5-6	TRBJ1-6	CASSLAPWGSSYNSPLHF	TGTGCCAGCAGCTTGGCCCCTTGGGGGAGCTCCTATAATTCACCCCTCCACTTT
NA	TRBD1	TRBV7-2	TRBJ1-2	CASSNDRVRNYGYTF	TGTGCCAGCAGTAACGACAGGGTTCGCAACTATGGCTACACCTTC
NA	TRBD1	TRBV27	TRBJ1-1	CASSLGTGGKAFF	TGTGCCAGCAGTCTCGGGACAGGGGGAAAGGCTTTCTTT
NA	NA	TRBV6-5	TRBJ2-7	CASRSGGRSEQYF	TGTGCCAGCAGGAGCGGAGGACGAAGCGAGCAGTACTTC
NA	NA	TRBV14	TRBJ2-1	CASSRPLRDNEQFF	TGTGCCAGCAGCCGCCCCCTCAGAGACAATGAGCAGTTCTTC
once	NA	TRBV6-5	TRBJ1-5	CASSQGRDQPQHF	TGTGCCAGCAGTCAGGGCCGGGATCAGCCCCAGCATTTT
once	TRBD2	TRBV7-2	TRBJ2-7	CASSWTSGGVNDEQYF	TGTGCCAGCAGCTGGACTAGCGGGGGGGTAAATGATGAGCAGTACTTC
NA	NA	TRBV9	TRBJ2-1	CASSVVTEYNEQFF	TGTGCCAGCAGCGTAGTAACAGAGTACAATGAGCAGTTCTTC
NA	TRBD1	TRBV14	TRBJ1-4	CASSPERQGAHEKLFF	TGTGCCAGCAGCCCCGAGAGACAGGGGGCGCATGAAAAACTGTTTTTT
NA	TRBD2	TRBV7-2	TRBJ2-1	CASSLDISGTVQFF	TGTGCCAGCAGCTTAGATATTAGCGGGACCGTGCAGTTCTTC
NA	NA	TRBV4-3	TRBJ1-4	CASSQWAPEDEKLFF	TGCGCCAGCAGCCAGTGGGCACCGGAGGATGAAAAACTGTTTTTT
NA	NA	TRBV6-5	TRBJ1-2	CASSYAGNYGYTF	TGTGCCAGCAGTTACGCCGGGAACTATGGCTACACCTTC
NA	NA	TRBV6-5	TRBJ1-6	CASSKTSSPLHF	TGTGCCAGCAGCAAAACAAGTTCACCCCTCCACTTT
NA	NA	TRBV6-1	TRBJ1-6	CASSEGSRGSYNSPLHF	TGTGCCAGCAGTGAAGGGAGCAGGGGCTCCTATAATTCACCCCTCCACTTT
NA	TRBD1	TRBV6-1	TRBJ1-2	CASSTGEGGIYGYTF	TGTGCCAGCAGTACAGGGGAGGGAGGAATATATGGCTACACCTTC
NA	TRBD1	TRBV13	TRBJ2-7	CASRNRGSYEQYF	TGTGCCAGCAGAAACAGGGGATCCTACGAGCAGTACTTC
NA	TRBD1	TRBV7-3	TRBJ1-4	CASSPNSGTGGKLFF	TGTGCCAGCAGCCCGAACTCCGGGACAGGTGGAAAACTGTTTTTT
NA	NA	TRBV6-5	TRBJ2-3	CASSHQKGGTDTQYF	TGTGCCAGCAGTCACCAAAAGGGTGGCACAGATACGCAGTATTTT
NA	NA	TRBV7-9	TRBJ2-5	CASSLAETQYF	TGTGCCAGCAGCTTAGCAGAGACCCAGTACTTC
NA	NA	TRBV4-3	TRBJ2-3	CASSQQGGITDTQYF	TGCGCCAGCAGCCAACAGGGGGGGATAACAGATACGCAGTATTTT
NA	TRBD1	TRBV12-5	TRBJ2-1	CASGTGQDNEQFF	TGTGCTAGTGGCACCGGACAGGACAATGAGCAGTTCTTC
NA	NA	TRBV7-9	TRBJ1-2	CASSLVRTEHGYTF	TGTGCCAGCAGCTTAGTCCGGACAGAACATGGCTACACCTTC
NA	NA	TRBV6-5	TRBJ1-5	CASSEPVQPQHF	TGTGCCAGCAGTGAACCTGTCCAGCCCCAGCATTTT
NA	TRBD1	TRBV25-1	TRBJ1-1	CASSEQSPGQGGTEAFF	TGTGCCAGCAGTGAGCAGAGCCCTGGACAGGGAGGCACTGAAGCTTTCTTT
NA	NA	TRBV7-9	TRBJ1-2	CASSLEGGAWGYTF	TGTGCCAGCAGCTTAGAGGGGGGCGCTTGGGGCTACACCTTC
NA	NA	TRBV4-2	TRBJ1-3	CASSPRRGNTIYF	TGTGCCAGCAGCCCACGCCGGGGAAACACCATATATTTT
NA	NA	TRBV28	TRBJ2-3	CASSGTPLTDTQYF	TGTGCCAGCAGCGGGACTCCACTCACAGATACGCAGTATTTT
NA	NA	TRBV7-9	TRBJ1-2	CASSFFLDGYTF	TGTGCCAGCAGCTTCTTTTTAGATGGCTACACCTTC
NA	NA	TRBV6-5	TRBJ2-7	CASSNAEAPLYEQYF	TGTGCCAGCTCGAACGCGGAAGCGCCACTCTACGAGCAGTACTTC
NA	NA	TRBV13	TRBJ2-1	CASSRLQGFVEQFF	TGTGCCAGCAGCAGGCTACAGGGTTTCGTTGAGCAGTTCTTC
NA	TRBD1	TRBV9	TRBJ2-2	CASSVDMGQGTGELFF	TGTGCCAGCAGCGTAGATATGGGACAGGGAACCGGGGAGCTGTTTTTT
NA	NA	TRBV7-2	TRBJ1-1	CASSHGRVGSTEAFF	TGTGCCAGCAGCCATGGCAGGGTGGGTAGCACTGAAGCTTTCTTT
NA	TRBD2	TRBV9	TRBJ2-2	CASSVDWGALAGVAGELFF	TGTGCCAGCAGCGTAGATTGGGGAGCCCTAGCGGGAGTTGCCGGGGAGCTGTTTTTT
NA	TRBD1	TRBV28	TRBJ2-5	CASRTGQGSGETQYF	TGTGCCAGCAGGACGGGACAGGGTAGTGGAGAGACCCAGTACTTC
NA	TRBD1	TRBV7-8	TRBJ2-7	CASSPGTGQSYEQYF	TGTGCCAGCAGCCCCGGGACAGGGCAGTCCTACGAGCAGTACTTC
NA	NA	TRBV6-5	TRBJ2-5	CASRRSSQETQYF	TGTGCCAGCAGGCGCAGTAGCCAAGAGACCCAGTACTTC
NA	NA	TRBV30	TRBJ2-5	CAWRGVSQGTQYF	TGTGCCTGGAGGGGGGTGAGCCAAGGGACCCAGTACTTC
NA	NA	TRBV19	TRBJ1-2	CASSRGLEPNYGYTF	TGTGCCAGTAGTAGGGGGCTCGAACCTAACTATGGCTACACCTTC
NA	NA	TRBV7-2	TRBJ1-2	CASSLVYGYTF	TGTGCCAGCAGCCTTGTCTATGGCTACACCTTC
once	TRBD1	TRBV7-2	TRBJ1-1	CASSPQGASEAFF	TGTGCCAGCAGCCCACAGGGGGCTTCTGAAGCTTTCTTT
NA	TRBD2	TRBV9	TRBJ2-3	CASSVATGGPQDTQYF	TGTGCCAGCAGCGTAGCAACGGGGGGGCCTCAAGATACGCAGTATTTT
once	NA	TRBV7-2	TRBJ2-5	CASSLGLSSETQYF	TGTGCCAGCAGCTTAGGGCTATCTTCGGAGACCCAGTACTTC
once	NA	TRBV7-6	TRBJ2-7	CASSLGAGPGDEQYF	TGTGCCAGCAGCTTAGGGGCCGGGCCTGGCGACGAGCAGTACTTC
NA	TRBD2	TRBV7-3	TRBJ2-2	CASSLKPRTSGGPRRTGELFF	TGTGCCAGCAGCTTAAAACCACGGACTAGCGGGGGACCCCGGAGGACCGGGGAGCTGTTTTTT
NA	TRBD1	TRBV11-3	TRBJ2-1	CASSTTGYEQFF	TGTGCCAGCAGCACGACAGGGTATGAGCAGTTCTTC
NA	NA	TRBV21-1	TRBJ2-4	CASSSRDSPLPIQYF	TGTGCCAGCAGCAGCCGGGACAGCCCCCTCCCCATTCAGTACTTC
NA	TRBD1	TRBV2	TRBJ1-2	CASDGRGPSTNYGYTF	TGTGCCAGCGATGGCAGGGGGCCTTCAACTAACTATGGCTACACCTTC
NA	NA	TRBV5-6	TRBJ2-1	CASSRLDRLPEYNEQFF	TGTGCCAGCAGCAGACTCGACCGGCTACCAGAATACAATGAGCAGTTCTTC
NA	TRBD2	TRBV11-3	TRBJ2-2	CASSLNVGRAAGELFF	TGTGCCAGCAGCTTAAATGTCGGGAGGGCCGCCGGGGAGCTGTTTTTT
NA	NA	TRBV5-1	TRBJ1-2	CASSTADGTSAYTF	TGCGCCAGCAGCACGGCGGACGGGACATCCGCCTACACCTTC
NA	TRBD2	TRBV2	TRBJ2-3	CASVTSGGRGDTQYF	TGTGCCTCCGTGACTAGCGGGGGGCGGGGAGATACGCAGTATTTT
NA	NA	TRBV5-1	TRBJ2-7	CASSLSRTPGGYEQYF	TGCGCCAGCAGCTTGAGCCGGACGCCTGGCGGCTACGAGCAGTACTTC
NA	NA	TRBV18	TRBJ2-1	CANSSTEGYNEQFF	TGTGCCAACTCATCAACCGAGGGATACAATGAGCAGTTCTTC